Presented here are 20 T cell receptor beta chains from one specimen sequenced in a study of CD8 T cells in ankylosing spondylitis. TCRdb reanalysed the 5' RACE reads using MiXCR and keeps one entry per CDR3 protein. The table shows about 140,000 distinct CDR3 sequences, with roughly 8% occurring only once. The sample was synovial fluid, either unsorted or a sorted T cell fraction (not recorded which). The receptors derive from a male donor with ankylosing spondylitis.

V and J are TRBV4-2 and TRBJ1-6, with D unresolved. The CDR3 extends over 13 amino acids. Deletions cut 0 bases from V and 10 bases from J, with 7 bases between. CDR1 is LGHNA and CDR2 is YNFKEQ in the germline V gene. CDR3: CASSQDLESPLHF. The CDR3 DNA is TGTGCCAGCAGCCAAGATCTGGAGTCACCCCTCCACTTT.

This clonotype was seen a handful of times. The chain couples TRBV6-2 or TRBV6-3 to TRBJ1-5; no reliable D call. The V gene's germline CDR1 is MNHEY and CDR2 SVGEGT. The CDR3 runs 14 residues. Trimming shortened V by 2 bases and J by 11 bases, and 16 bases separated the two germline ends. CDR3 sequence reads: CASSYGWFIGTQHF. CDR3 DNA: TGTGCCAGCAGTTACGGGTGGTTTATCGGGACCCAGCATTTT.

This clonotype was counted many times. The rearrangement uses TRBV28 and TRBJ2-1; 11 bases map to TRBD2. V shed 11 bases and J 0 bases; nucleotides not matched to a gene: 3. The CDR3 loop spans 14 amino acids. Germline loops: CDR1 MDHEN, CDR2 SYDVKM. In nucleotides, the CDR3 is TGTGCCCTTAGCGGGGGGGCCTCCTACAATGAGCAGTTCTTC. Protein product: CALSGGASYNEQFF.

This clonotype was picked up many times. The chain is built from TRBV5-1 and TRBJ1-3; 7 nucleotides agree with TRBD1. The V gene end was trimmed by 4 bases and the J gene end by 8 bases; junction bases not matched to a gene: 6. The CDR3 is made up of 13 amino acids. Looked up from germline, CDR1 is SGHRS and CDR2 is YFSETQ. For the CDR3, the DNA is TGCGCCAGCAGCCCCCGACAGGGAGACACCATATATTTT. Amino acids: CASSPRQGDTIYF.

The table lists this clonotype with many counts. The rearrangement uses TRBV2 and TRBJ1-6; the D gene is possibly TRBD1 (5 bases). CDR1 and CDR2 (germline): SNHLY, FYNNEI. This CDR3 has 14 residues. Between the trimmed V and J ends, which lost 2 bases and 6 bases, there was a span of 8 bases. The CDR3 sequence is CASSELGTNSPLHF. In DNA, the CDR3 is TGTGCCAGCAGTGAATTGGGGACTAATTCACCCCTCCACTTT.

This clonotype occurred a few times. The chain carries TRBV7-2 and TRBJ1-5; TRBD1 matches at 9 bases. This CDR3 comprises 15 residues. Germline trimming cut 2 bases from V and 5 bases from J; bases unmatched to any gene: 4. Germline lookup yields CDR1 SGHTA and CDR2 FQGNSA. The CDR3 DNA reads as TGTGCCAGCAGCTTAATGGGACAGGGCCATCAGCCCCAGCATTTT. Translating gives CASSLMGQGHQPQHF.

This clonotype was recorded a few times. The J gene is TRBJ2-1, the V gene TRBV20-1, with 10 bases aligning to TRBD2. The CDR3 runs to 13 residues. With 5 bases clipped from V and 8 bases from J, the junction kept 6 bases outside the gene matches. Germline V gives CDR1 DFQATT, CDR2 SNEGSKA (reference sequence). The CDR3 spells CSAPRTSGYEQFF. CDR3 nucleotide sequence: TGCAGTGCTCCTAGGACTAGCGGCTATGAGCAGTTCTTC.

This clonotype was found many times. The rearrangement links TRBV28 to TRBJ2-3; D ambiguous. Germline V lookup: CDR1 MDHEN, CDR2 SYDVKM. The V gene lost 5 bases and the J gene lost 7 bases, with 16 bases spanning the gap. CDR3 length: 14 residues. The CDR3 DNA reads as TGTGCCAGCAGTAATTTTGGCACAACAAATACGCAGTATTTT. Translating it yields CASSNFGTTNTQYF.

This clonotype was seen at least ten times. The chain recombines TRBV28 with TRBJ2-7; a possible D gene is TRBD1 (6 bases). This CDR3 has 16 residues. Trimming removed 2 bases at V and 9 bases at J, with 23 bases between. The germline V gene has CDR1 MDHEN and CDR2 SYDVKM. This chain's CDR3 is CASSLQRQGILNWQYF. As DNA, the CDR3 is TGTGCCAGCAGTTTACAGCGTCAGGGGATATTGAATTGGCAGTACTTC.

This clonotype was picked up many times. The rearrangement links TRBV5-1 to TRBJ2-1; TRBD1 is a possible D gene (6 bases). The V gene's germline CDR1 is SGHRS and CDR2 YFSETQ. V lost 6 bases to trimming and J lost 2 bases, with 12 bases between them. The CDR3 is made up of 14 amino acids. The CDR3 DNA sequence: TGCGCCAGCAACACAGGGATAGCCTACAATGAGCAGTTCTTC. Translation: CASNTGIAYNEQFF. The variable domain in full, completed from reference TRBV5-1 and TRBJ2-1, reads KAGVTQTPRYLIKTRGQQVTLSCSPISGHRSVSWYQQTPGQGLQFLFEYFSETQRNKGNFPGRFSGRQFSNSRSEMNVSTLELGDSALYLCASNTGIAYNEQFFGPGTRLTVL.

The rearrangement uses TRBV3-1 and TRBJ1-1; D is unresolved. This CDR3 is built from 14 residues. Trimming took off 1 base at V and 3 bases at J, with 9 bases between the two ends. Germline lookup yields CDR1 LGHDT and CDR2 YNNKEL (reference sequence). The CDR3 loop reads CASSQGVGYTEAFF. In DNA form, the CDR3 reads TGTGCCAGCAGCCAAGGGGTCGGCTACACTGAAGCTTTCTTT.

V and J are TRBV6-2 or TRBV6-3 and TRBJ1-1; D remains unclear. With 2 bases removed from V and 6 bases from J, the gap between germline ends came to 10 bases. The CDR3 sequence is 13 residues long. Germline-derived CDR1 and CDR2 are MNHEY and SVGEGT. CDR3 in DNA: TGTGCCAGCAGTTACCCTTTTGGGGCTGAAGCTTTCTTT. This codes for CASSYPFGAEAFF.

This clonotype was detected ten times or more. The V call is TRBV6-1, the J call TRBJ2-7; TRBD2 matches at 8 bases. V shed 6 bases, J shed 1 base, and the junction held 5 bases outside the gene matches. This CDR3 contains 14 residues. Germline V gene data show CDR1 as MNHNS and CDR2 as SASEGT. Written as DNA, the CDR3 is TGTGCCAGCAGCCCCGGCGGGAGGTCCTACGAGCAGTACTTC. It yields the protein CASSPGGRSYEQYF.

Ten or more counts support this clonotype. The rearrangement links TRBV7-2 to TRBJ2-1; D might be TRBD1 or TRBD2, each matching 5 bases. V lost 3 bases and J lost 0, with 9 bases in between. The CDR3 is 15 amino acids. Per the germline V gene, CDR1 is SGHTA and CDR2 is FQGNSA. Written as DNA, the CDR3 is TGTGCCAGCAGCTTGATGAGGGGCTCCTACAATGAGCAGTTCTTC. Translating it yields CASSLMRGSYNEQFF.

A few counts support this clonotype. The genes are TRBV11-1 and TRBJ2-7; D might be TRBD1 (8 bases). This CDR3 comprises 18 residues. Trimming left V 2 bases short and J 5 bases short, with 25 bases between. CDR1 is SGHAT, CDR2 FQDESV, per germline (reference sequence). The CDR3 coding sequence is TGTGCCAGCAGCTTAAGCCTCGGACAGGGACTAAAATGGGACGAGCAGTACTTC. It encodes CASSLSLGQGLKWDEQYF.

In this sample, this clonotype turned up a few times. The chain links TRBV30 to TRBJ2-3, with D possibly being TRBD2 (6 bases). CDR3 size: 15 residues. Germline lookup yields CDR1 GTSNPN and CDR2 SVGIG (reference sequence). The V end was cut by 2 bases, the J end by 2 bases, with 14 bases between. CDR3 bases: TGTGCCTGGAGTTTGTGGGCGGGGTCCACAGATACGCAGTATTTT. Amino acid sequence: CAWSLWAGSTDTQYF.

This clonotype appeared many times. The V call is TRBV25-1, the J call TRBJ2-1; no reliable D call. The length of the CDR3 is 19 residues. Germline lookup yields CDR1 MGHDK and CDR2 SYGVNS. Trimming pared 2 bases from V and 0 bases from J, leaving 20 bases between. The CDR3 DNA is TGTGCCAGCAGTGAAAAGTCAGGCCACCGCTTTAGCTCCTACAATGAGCAGTTCTTC. Translating it yields CASSEKSGHRFSSYNEQFF.

Concerning this clonotype itself: A read error may explain this, as a much larger clone is one base away. This chain links TRBV29-1 with TRBJ2-1; the match to TRBD2 covers 12 bases. This CDR3 spans 15 amino acids. Germline V gene sequence: CDR1 SQVTM, CDR2 ANQGSEA. The CDR3 protein is CSLERTSGEYNEQFF. As DNA, the CDR3 is TGCAGCCTTGAAAGGACTAGCGGGGAGTACAATGAGCAGTTCTTC.

The chain links TRBV12-3 or TRBV12-4 to TRBJ2-7, with TRBD1 identical over 8 bases. The J segment lost 2 bases and the V segment lost 6 bases, leaving 3 bases of the junction unmatched. The CDR3 is made up of 13 amino acids. CDR3 nucleotides: TGTGCCAGCAGGCAGGGACAGGCCTACGAGCAGTACTTC. Its protein is CASRQGQAYEQYF.

This clonotype came up many times. The CDR3 coding sequence is TGTGCCAGCAGCTTAGACTCGGGATTGGAGACCCAGTACTTC. This codes for CASSLDSGLETQYF. The J gene is TRBJ2-5, the V gene TRBV7-2; TRBD2 might be the D (5 bases). The V gene's germline CDR1 is SGHTA and CDR2 FQGNSA. V dropped 1 base and J dropped 5 bases, with 11 bases sitting between them. The CDR3 has 14 residues.